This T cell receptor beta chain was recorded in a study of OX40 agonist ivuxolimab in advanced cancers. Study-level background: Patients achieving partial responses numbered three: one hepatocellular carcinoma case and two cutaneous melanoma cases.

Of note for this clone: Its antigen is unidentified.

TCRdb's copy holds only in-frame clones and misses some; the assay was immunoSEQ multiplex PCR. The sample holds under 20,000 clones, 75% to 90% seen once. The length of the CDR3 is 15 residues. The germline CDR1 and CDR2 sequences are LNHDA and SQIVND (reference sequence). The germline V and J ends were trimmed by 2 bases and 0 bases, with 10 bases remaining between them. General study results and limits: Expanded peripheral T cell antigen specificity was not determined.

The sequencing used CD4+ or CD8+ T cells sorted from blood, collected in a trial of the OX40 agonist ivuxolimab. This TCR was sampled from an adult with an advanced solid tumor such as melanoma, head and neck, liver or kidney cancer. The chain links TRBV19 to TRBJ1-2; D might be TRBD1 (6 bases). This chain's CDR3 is CASSIPTGPNYGYTF. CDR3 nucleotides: TGTGCCAGTAGTATACCCACAGGGCCTAACTATGGCTACACCTTC. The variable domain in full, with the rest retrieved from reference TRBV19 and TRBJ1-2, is DGGITQSPKYLFRKEGQNVTLSCEQNLNHDAMYWYRQDPGQGLRLIYYSQIVNDFQKGDIAEGYSVSREKKESFPLTVTSAQKNPTAFYLCASSIPTGPNYGYTFGSGTRLTVV.